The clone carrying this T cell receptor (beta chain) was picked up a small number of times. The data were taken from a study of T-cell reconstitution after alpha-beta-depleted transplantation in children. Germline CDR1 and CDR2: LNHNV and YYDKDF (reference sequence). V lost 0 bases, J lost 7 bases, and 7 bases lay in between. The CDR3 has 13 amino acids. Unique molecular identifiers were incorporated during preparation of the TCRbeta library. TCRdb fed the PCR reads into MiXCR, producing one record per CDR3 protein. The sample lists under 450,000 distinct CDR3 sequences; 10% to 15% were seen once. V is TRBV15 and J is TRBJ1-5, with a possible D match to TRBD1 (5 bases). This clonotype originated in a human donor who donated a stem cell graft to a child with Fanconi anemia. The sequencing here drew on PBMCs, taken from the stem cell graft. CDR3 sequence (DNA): TGTGCCACCAGCAGAGAGGGGGGGCAGCCCCAGCATTTT. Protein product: CATSREGGQPQHF.